This passage covers 27 T cell receptor beta chains from one sample sequenced in a study of blood T cell repertoires in COVID-19. Repertoires were generated with immunoSEQ multiplex PCR, while TCRdb's copy carries only in-frame clones and drops some. Of about 270,000 clones in the sample, about nine tenths are singletons; the top ten hold 1.9%. The sample comprised PBMCs or T cells enriched from blood (not recorded which). The receptors were gathered from a woman aged 55-75 years who had recovered from COVID-19.

This clone was picked up a small number of times. The rearrangement joins TRBV11-3 to TRBJ2-7; the D gene is possibly TRBD2 (6 bases). Trimming shortened V by 3 bases and J by 0 bases, and 12 bases separated the two germline ends. Germline CDR1 and CDR2: SGHNT and YENEEA. This CDR3 spans 15 amino acids. CDR3 DNA sequence: TGTGCCAGCAGCTTTCGGGGGACGGCCTCCTACGAGCAGTACTTC. Translation gives CASSFRGTASYEQYF.

This clone is a singleton in its sample. The chain employs TRBV27 and TRBJ1-6; TRBD1 aligns across 9 bases. CDR3 size: 17 residues. From germline, CDR1 is MNHEY and CDR2 SMNVEV (reference sequence). V lost 4 bases, J lost 0 bases, and 4 bases stayed unmatched. Written as DNA, the CDR3 is TGTGCCAGCAGTTGGACAGGGGATAGCTCCTATAATTCACCCCTCCACTTT. It yields the protein CASSWTGDSSYNSPLHF.

The CDR3 nucleotides are TGTGCCAGCAGGACCGGACAGAAATCGAGCGGCTACACCTTC. Its translation is CASRTGQKSSGYTF. The J gene is TRBJ1-2, the V gene TRBV28; weak D call: TRBD1 (6 bases). The V end was cut by 6 bases, the J end by 8 bases, with 19 bases between. The CDR3 sequence is 14 residues long. Germline V gene lookup returns CDR1 MDHEN and CDR2 SYDVKM.

CDR3 sequence reads: CASSEKIWGDQETQYF. CDR3 in DNA: TGTGCCAGCAGTGAAAAGATTTGGGGGGATCAAGAGACCCAGTACTTC. This chain uses TRBV6-1 with TRBJ2-5; a weak D match, TRBD2 (6 bases). V was shortened by 2 bases and J by 2 bases, with 15 bases between the two germline ends. Germline V gene sequence: CDR1 MNHNS, CDR2 SASEGT. The CDR3 runs to 16 residues.

This clone has more than one count but fewer than ten. The chain links TRBV5-4 to TRBJ1-1; D ambiguous. The CDR3 loop spans 13 amino acids. Germline values: CDR1 SGHNT, CDR2 YYREEE (reference sequence). V dropped 0 bases and J dropped 8 bases, with 11 bases sitting between them. This chain's CDR3 is CASSLEGGREAFF. CDR3 in DNA: TGTGCCAGCAGCTTGGAAGGTGGCAGGGAAGCTTTCTTT.

V gene TRBV7-9 combines with J gene TRBJ1-2; D may be TRBD1 (5 bases). This CDR3 is built from 13 residues. CDR1 and CDR2 from the germline V gene are SEHNR and FQNEAQ (reference sequence). V was pared by 3 bases and J by 2 bases, with 7 bases between. CDR3 bases: TGTGCCAGCAGCTTTGGGGGGAACTATGGCTACACCTTC. Amino acid sequence: CASSFGGNYGYTF.

The chain recombines TRBV7-8 with TRBJ2-5, with D possibly TRBD1 on 5 matching bases. The CDR3 covers 13 residues. Germline CDR1 SGHVS, CDR2 FQNEAQ. Between the trimmed V and J ends, which lost 3 bases and 0 bases, there was a span of 5 bases. The CDR3: CASSLTDQETQYF. The CDR3 DNA is TGTGCCAGCAGCTTGACAGACCAAGAGACCCAGTACTTC.

The CDR3 spells CASTWTRLTDTQYF. The CDR3 nucleotides are TGTGCCAGCACTTGGACTAGGTTAACAGATACGCAGTATTTT. The V and J genes are TRBV2 and TRBJ2-3, with 7 nucleotides matching TRBD2. The CDR3 contains 14 residues. V lost 7 bases, J lost 3 bases, and 7 bases stayed unmatched. Germline CDR1 and CDR2: SNHLY and FYNNEI.

The genes are TRBV19 and TRBJ1-2, with unresolved D. This CDR3 has 15 amino acids. The germline V gene encodes CDR1 LNHDA and CDR2 SQIVND (reference sequence). The V end was cut by 0 bases, the J end by 4 bases, with 12 bases between. CDR3 nucleotides: TGTGCCAGTAGTATAGATCTTCGGGTCCTCTATGGCTACACCTTC. Translation: CASSIDLRVLYGYTF.

The CDR3 reads CASSLGRQGLSGELFF. CDR3 in DNA: TGTGCCAGCAGCTTAGGCCGACAGGGATTGTCCGGGGAGCTGTTTTTT. The V and J genes are TRBV7-8 and TRBJ2-2; 7 bases agree with TRBD1. The CDR3 consists of 16 residues. V gave up 1 base and J gave up 6 bases; unmatched junction bases: 8. CDR1 and CDR2 (germline): SGHVS, FQNEAQ.

V usage is TRBV7-9 and J usage is TRBJ1-1; 7 bases are a match to TRBD1. Germline V CDR1 and CDR2: SEHNR, FQNEAQ (reference sequence). J was trimmed by 6 bases and V by 4 bases; bases with no gene match: 2. The CDR3 totals 12 residues. The CDR3 region is CASSSDRAEAFF. The CDR3 DNA reads TGTGCCAGCAGCTCAGACAGGGCTGAAGCTTTCTTT.

The rearrangement links TRBV28 to TRBJ2-7; 7 nucleotides match TRBD2. CDR3 length: 17 residues. CDR1 is MDHEN and CDR2 is SYDVKM in the germline V gene. Unmatched junction bases numbered 17, after V lost 5 bases and J lost 4 bases. CDR3 residues: CASSLSHRDPAGYEQYF. The CDR3 DNA follows: TGTGCCAGCAGTCTCTCACACCGGGACCCAGCGGGATACGAGCAGTACTTC.

The rearrangement uses TRBV7-3 and TRBJ1-1; weak D call: TRBD1 (6 bases). V was shortened by 5 bases and J by 4 bases, with 11 bases between the two germline ends. Germline assignment: CDR1 SGHTA and CDR2 FQGTGA. The CDR3 totals 13 residues. The CDR3 here is CASSQDRTTEAFF. CDR3 nucleotides: TGTGCCAGCAGCCAAGACAGGACCACTGAAGCTTTCTTT.

The rearrangement links TRBV5-6 to TRBJ1-4, with TRBD1 matching 7 bases. This CDR3 contains 14 residues. The junction had 4 bases not matched to a gene; V was cut back by 3 bases and J by 5 bases. Germline lookup yields CDR1 SGHDT and CDR2 YYEEEE. CDR3 DNA sequence: TGTGCCAGCAGCTCCGGGACAGCAAATGAAAAACTGTTTTTT. This codes for CASSSGTANEKLFF.

This chain links TRBV7-9 with TRBJ2-7, with a tentative D call TRBD1 (6 bases). The CDR3 is 13 amino acids. CDR1 is SEHNR, CDR2 FQNEAQ, per germline (reference sequence). V shed 1 base and J shed 7 bases, with 11 bases lying between them. The CDR3 reads CASSLVIGGEQYF. As DNA, the CDR3 is TGTGCCAGCAGCTTAGTAATAGGGGGAGAGCAGTACTTC.

The chain carries TRBV6-6 and TRBJ2-7; 7 bases agree with TRBD1. CDR1 is MNHNY, CDR2 SVGAGI, per germline (reference sequence). J lost 2 bases, V lost 5 bases, and 6 bases had no gene match. The CDR3 is 14 amino acids. CDR3 DNA sequence: TGTGCCAGCAGTCCGGGACAGCGGACCTACGAGCAGTACTTC. Residues: CASSPGQRTYEQYF.

This clone has only one observation. V and J are TRBV30 and TRBJ1-6, with a possible D match to TRBD1 (5 bases). There are 14 residues in the CDR3. In germline, CDR1 is GTSNPN, CDR2 SVGIG (reference sequence). Trimming pared 1 base from V and 13 bases from J, leaving 17 bases between. CDR3 nucleotide sequence: TGTGCCTGGAGTGGGACCGGGGGATCCGGCCCCCTCCACTTT. This codes for CAWSGTGGSGPLHF.

Written as DNA, the CDR3 is TGTGCCAGCAGTTTGCGGGCGACGCAGTATTTT. Translation: CASSLRATQYF. The gene calls are TRBV28 and TRBJ2-3, with D possibly TRBD2 on 5 matching bases. This CDR3 is 11 amino acids long. V lost 3 bases and J 9 bases, leaving 7 bases between the germline ends. Germline V gives CDR1 MDHEN, CDR2 SYDVKM.

V usage is TRBV5-4 and J usage is TRBJ2-7; 10 bases map to TRBD1. CDR1 is SGHNT, CDR2 YYREEE, per germline (reference sequence). The V segment lost 3 bases and the J segment 5 bases; nucleotides outside the gene matches: 5. The CDR3 contains 14 residues. The CDR3 DNA sequence: TGTGCCAGCAGCTCCCGGGACAGGGGACACGAGCAGTACTTC. It translates to CASSSRDRGHEQYF.

This rearrangement joins TRBV7-2 to TRBJ2-7; the D is unclear. The CDR3 has 12 residues. V shed 2 bases and J shed 4 bases, with 6 bases lying between them. Germline lookup yields CDR1 SGHTA and CDR2 FQGNSA. CDR3 sequence: CASSLFGYEQYF. The CDR3 DNA reads as TGTGCCAGCAGCTTATTCGGGTACGAGCAGTACTTC. Based on the CDR3 plus reference TRBV7-2 and TRBJ2-7, the full variable domain is GAGVSQSPSNKVTEKGKDVELRCDPISGHTALYWYRQSLGQGLEFLIYFQGNSAPDKSGLPSDRFSAERTGGSVSTLTIQRTQQEDSAVYLCASSLFGYEQYFGPGTRLTVT.

The CDR3 loop reads CASSSRPSGSPLHF. For the CDR3, the DNA is TGCGCCAGCAGCTCCCGGCCCTCAGGTTCACCCCTCCACTTT. The chain recombines TRBV5-1 with TRBJ1-6, with no clear D. Trimming shortened V by 3 bases and J by 9 bases, and 13 bases separated the two germline ends. The CDR3 is 14 amino acids. Germline V lookup: CDR1 SGHRS, CDR2 YFSETQ.

V gene TRBV7-3 combines with J gene TRBJ1-6, with 7 bases lining up with TRBD1. In germline, CDR1 is SGHTA, CDR2 FQGTGA. V lost 1 base to trimming and J lost 5 bases; unmatched junction nucleotides: 2. This CDR3 contains 15 residues. CDR3 sequence: CASSLMGQNNSPLHF. The CDR3 DNA follows: TGTGCCAGCAGCTTAATGGGACAGAATAATTCACCCCTCCACTTT. Full variable domain (remainder filled in from reference TRBV7-3 and TRBJ1-6): GAGVSQTPSNKVTEKGKYVELRCDPISGHTALYWYRQSLGQGPEFLIYFQGTGAADDSGLPNDRFFAVRPEGSVSTLKIQRTERGDSAVYLCASSLMGQNNSPLHFGNGTRLTVT.

This clone has only one observation. The rearrangement joins TRBV27 to TRBJ2-1; perhaps TRBD2 as D (5 bases). CDR1 MNHEY and CDR2 SMNVEV come from the germline V gene (reference sequence). The CDR3 contains 15 residues. V lost 5 bases to trimming and J lost 7 bases, with 18 bases between them. The CDR3 is CASSPRGPTGNEQFF. CDR3 DNA: TGTGCCAGCAGTCCCCGTGGACCGACGGGGAATGAGCAGTTCTTC.

J is TRBJ1-1 and V is TRBV3-1 (or the pseudogene TRBV3-2), with 7 bases lining up with TRBD1. V lost 1 base to trimming and J lost 5 bases; unmatched junction nucleotides: 10. The CDR3 loop spans 16 amino acids. Germline CDR1 and CDR2: LGHDT and YNNKEL (reference sequence). The CDR3, as DNA: TGTGCCAGCAGCCAAGGTAATCAGGGGGGAAGGACTGAAGCTTTCTTT. Protein: CASSQGNQGGRTEAFF.

The chain employs TRBV29-1 and TRBJ1-4; D unresolved. This CDR3 has 12 residues. Germline CDR1 is SQVTM and CDR2 is ANQGSEA. V was trimmed by 1 base and J by 4 bases, leaving 4 bases between them. The CDR3 protein is CSVEASNEKLFF. The CDR3 nucleotides are TGCAGCGTTGAAGCTAGTAATGAAAAACTGTTTTTT.

The chain recombines TRBV7-3 with TRBJ2-2; 10 positions match TRBD2. The V gene's germline CDR1 is SGHTA and CDR2 FQGTGA. Trimming took 4 bases from V and 3 from J; bases not matched to a gene: 5. The CDR3 loop spans 16 amino acids. CDR3: CASSWSGGADTGELFF. CDR3 nucleotide sequence: TGTGCCAGCAGCTGGAGCGGGGGGGCTGACACCGGGGAGCTGTTTTTT.

V usage is TRBV27 and J usage is TRBJ1-1, with a tentative D call TRBD1 (6 bases). Trimming shortened V by 8 bases and J by 4 bases, and 14 bases separated the two germline ends. The CDR3 totals 13 residues. Germline CDR1 MNHEY, CDR2 SMNVEV (reference sequence). The CDR3 spells CASSGGLGTEAFF. The DNA for the CDR3 is TGTGCCAGCTCCGGGGGGCTGGGCACTGAAGCTTTCTTT.